The 12 T cell receptor beta chains presented below share a single source sample, sequenced in a study of tumor-infiltrating lymphocytes in primary liver carcinoma. Out of unsorted whole blood came the blood RNA, and germline DNA was extracted as well. Making TCR beta cDNA involved 400 to 600 ng total RNA and a constant-region primer. TCR beta libraries came from three nested multiplex PCR rounds using slightly modified ARM-PCR. Two initial PCR rounds of around 10 cycles each paired TRBV1-TRBV30 forward primers with a C-beta reverse primer. In TCRdb, the multiplex PCR reads were re-called with MiXCR into one record per CDR3 protein. Of 250,000 to 350,000 distinct CDR3 sequences listed, approximately 58% are singletons. The sample consisted of peripheral blood. These receptors were collected from a woman aged 25 to 39 with primary liver carcinoma and hepatitis B virus infection.

This clonotype was recorded at least ten times. The CDR3 spells CASSPRRQVFGNEQFF. In nucleotides, the CDR3 is TGTGCCAGCAGCCCCCGTCGACAGGTCTTTGGGAATGAGCAGTTCTTC. The rearrangement uses TRBV11-3 and TRBJ2-1, with D possibly matching TRBD1 (6 bases). With 5 bases removed from V and 7 bases from J, the gap between germline ends came to 21 bases. CDR3 length equals 16 residues. Germline V gives CDR1 SGHNT, CDR2 YENEEA.

The V call is TRBV6-6, the J call TRBJ1-5; no reliable D call. The CDR3 consists of 14 residues. CDR1 is MNHNY, CDR2 SVGAGI, per germline (reference sequence). The DNA for the CDR3 is TGTACCAACATTCGTGGGGATTCAAATCAGCCCCAGCATTTT. As protein: CTNIRGDSNQPQHF.

A note on this clonotype: This may be a read error, as it is one base from a much larger clone. This chain connects TRBV5-1 to TRBJ1-6, with no clear D. Looked up from germline, CDR1 is SGHRS and CDR2 is YFSETQ. The CDR3 spans 14 residues. V dropped 6 bases and J dropped 5 bases, with 12 bases sitting between them. CDR3 DNA: TGCGCCAGCAACTTCGGACGGGATAATTCACCCCTCCACTTT. Encoded protein: CASNFGRDNSPLHF.

This clonotype occurred a few times. A much more abundant neighbour one base away suggests this may be a read error. The chain couples TRBV29-1 to TRBJ2-2, with a possible D match to TRBD1 (5 bases). Germline V gene lookup returns CDR1 SQVTM and CDR2 ANQGSEA. CDR3 length equals 12 residues. The CDR3: CGARQSTGELFF. The CDR3 DNA reads as TGCGGCGCCAGACAGAGCACCGGGGAGCTGTTTTTT.

The chain couples TRBV11-3 to TRBJ1-3; D perhaps matches TRBD1 (5 bases). Germline V gene lookup returns CDR1 SGHNT and CDR2 YENEEA. V was trimmed by 11 bases and J by 4 bases, leaving 21 bases between them. CDR3 length: 15 amino acids. The CDR3 spells CADSPGIPSGNTIYF. The DNA of the CDR3 is TGTGCCGACAGCCCAGGAATTCCGTCCGGAAACACCATATATTTT.

The V gene is TRBV7-9, the J gene TRBJ2-7; TRBD1 matches 7 bases. CDR1 is SEHNR and CDR2 is FQNEAQ in the germline V gene (reference sequence). This CDR3 is 13 amino acids long. Trimming took 5 bases from V and 7 from J; bases not matched to a gene: 8. CDR3 sequence: CASSTWDSREQYF. The DNA of the CDR3 is TGTGCCAGCAGCACGTGGGACAGCCGGGAGCAGTACTTC.

The V and J genes are TRBV11-2 and TRBJ2-1; D remains unclear. The CDR3 has 13 amino acids. The germline V gene encodes CDR1 SGHAT and CDR2 FQNNGV. Trimming stripped 2 bases from V and 8 bases from J, with 10 bases between. As DNA, the CDR3 is TGTGCCAGCAGCTTAAGTGCTCTAGATGAGCAGTTCTTC. Encoded protein: CASSLSALDEQFF. The whole variable domain, remainder taken from reference TRBV11-2 and TRBJ2-1, is EAGVAQSPRYKIIEKRQSVAFWCNPISGHATLYWYQQILGQGPKLLIQFQNNGVVDDSQLPKDRFSAERLKGVDSTLKIQPAKLEDSAVYLCASSLSALDEQFFGPGTRLTVL.

This clonotype was observed a few times. V usage is TRBV12-3 or TRBV12-4 and J usage is TRBJ1-6; D not certain. This CDR3 region has 14 residues. Between the trimmed V and J ends, which lost 4 bases and 0 bases, there was a span of 4 bases. CDR3 DNA: TGTGCCAGCAGTTGGCGCTCCTATAATTCACCCCTCCACTTT. It specifies CASSWRSYNSPLHF.

The sample holds a few counts of this clonotype. In DNA, the CDR3 is TGTGCCAGCAGTGAAGCCCTACTAGCGCCCGGAGGCAATGAGCAGTTCTTC. Protein product: CASSEALLAPGGNEQFF. The chain combines TRBV6-1 with TRBJ2-1; 7 bases agree with TRBD2. CDR1 is MNHNS, CDR2 SASEGT, per germline. The CDR3 is made up of 17 amino acids. The V segment lost 0 bases and the J segment 6 bases; nucleotides outside the gene matches: 11.

This clonotype has only a few counts. The chain has TRBV12-3 or TRBV12-4 and TRBJ2-3, with D possibly being TRBD2 (6 bases). The CDR3 contains 14 residues. V dropped 5 bases and J dropped 0 bases, with 9 bases sitting between them. CDR3: CASSVGGSTDTQYF. In DNA, the CDR3 is TGTGCCAGCAGTGTGGGGGGAAGCACAGATACGCAGTATTTT.

The V call is TRBV11-2, the J call TRBJ2-7; maybe TRBD1 (6 bases). Germline values: CDR1 SGHAT, CDR2 FQNNGV. The germline V and J ends were trimmed by 7 bases and 8 bases, with 12 bases remaining between them. This CDR3 has 11 amino acids. The CDR3 loop is CASKAGDKQYF. For the CDR3, the DNA is TGTGCCAGCAAAGCCGGGGACAAGCAGTACTTC.

In its sample, this clonotype was seen many times. The V call is TRBV4-2, the J call TRBJ2-3, with 7 bases lining up with TRBD2. Germline loops: CDR1 LGHNA, CDR2 YNFKEQ. The V gene end was trimmed by 0 bases and the J gene end by 0 bases; junction bases not matched to a gene: 6. The CDR3 contains 17 residues. The CDR3 coding sequence is TGTGCCAGCAGCCAAGATCGGTGGGAGGGTAGCACAGATACGCAGTATTTT. This gives the protein CASSQDRWEGSTDTQYF.